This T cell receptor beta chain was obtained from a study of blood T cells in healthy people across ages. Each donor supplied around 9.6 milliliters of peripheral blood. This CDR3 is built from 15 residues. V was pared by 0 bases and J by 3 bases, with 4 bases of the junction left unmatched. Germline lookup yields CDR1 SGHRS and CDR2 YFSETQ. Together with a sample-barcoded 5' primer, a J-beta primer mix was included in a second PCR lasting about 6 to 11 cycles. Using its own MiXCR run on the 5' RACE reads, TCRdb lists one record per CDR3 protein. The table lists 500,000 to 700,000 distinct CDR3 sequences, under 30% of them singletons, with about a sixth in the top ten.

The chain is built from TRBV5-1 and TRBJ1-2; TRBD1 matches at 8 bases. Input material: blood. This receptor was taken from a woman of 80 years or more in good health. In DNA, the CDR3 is TGCGCCAGCAGCTTGGGACAGGGGAAAGACTATGGCTACACCTTC. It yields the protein CASSLGQGKDYGYTF.